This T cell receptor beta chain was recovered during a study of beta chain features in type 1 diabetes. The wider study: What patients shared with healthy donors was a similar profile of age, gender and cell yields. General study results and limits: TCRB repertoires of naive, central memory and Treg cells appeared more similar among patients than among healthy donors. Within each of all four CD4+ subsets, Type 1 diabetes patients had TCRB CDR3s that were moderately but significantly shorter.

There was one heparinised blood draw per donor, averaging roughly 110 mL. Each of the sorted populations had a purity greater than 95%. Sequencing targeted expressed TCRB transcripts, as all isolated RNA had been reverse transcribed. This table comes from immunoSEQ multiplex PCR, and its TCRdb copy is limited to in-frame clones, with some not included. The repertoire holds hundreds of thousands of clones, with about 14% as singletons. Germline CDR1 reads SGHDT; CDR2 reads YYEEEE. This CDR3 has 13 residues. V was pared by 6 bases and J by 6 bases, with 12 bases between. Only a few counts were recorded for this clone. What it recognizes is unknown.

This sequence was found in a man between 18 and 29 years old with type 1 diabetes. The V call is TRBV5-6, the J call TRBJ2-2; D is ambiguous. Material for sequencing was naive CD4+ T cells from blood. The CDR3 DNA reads TGTGCCAGCACCGTGAGCTTCTCCGGGGAGCTGTTTTTT. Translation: CASTVSFSGELFF. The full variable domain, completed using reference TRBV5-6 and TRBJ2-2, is DAGVTQSPTHLIKTRGQQVTLRCSPKSGHDTVSWYQQALGQGPQFIFQYYEEEERQRGNFPDRFSGHQFPNYSSELNVNALLLGDSALYLCASTVSFSGELFFGEGSRLTVL.